This paragraph reports one TCR beta chain. Its target is not known. Different DNA sequences within this sample yield the same CDR3. The time point was: week 23, last vaccination. Every vaccination contained 300 ug of the mutant IDH1 20-mer peptide and was paired with topical imiquimod. Donor tumors were new WHO grade 3 or 4 IDH1-mutant, ATRX-lost astrocytomas. The CDR3 length is 13 residues. Germline V gene data show CDR1 as LGHNA and CDR2 as YNFKEQ. The ends lost 0 bases at V and 4 bases at J; junction bases unmatched: 0. Measured with immunoSEQ multiplex PCR; TCRdb has only the in-frame clones, and not every one. The sample carries more than 25,000 clones, approximately 87% recorded once. This sample was taken from a study of a mutant IDH1 vaccine in newly diagnosed glioma.

The chain is built from TRBV4-2 and TRBJ2-7; 7 nucleotides match TRBD2. This TCR came from a man aged 35-49 years with glioma. The sequencing used PBMCs, collected from a glioma patient whose treatment included an IDH1 peptide vaccine. Here the CDR3 reads CASSQERGYEQYF. CDR3 in DNA: TGTGCCAGCAGCCAAGAGCGGGGGTACGAGCAGTACTTC.